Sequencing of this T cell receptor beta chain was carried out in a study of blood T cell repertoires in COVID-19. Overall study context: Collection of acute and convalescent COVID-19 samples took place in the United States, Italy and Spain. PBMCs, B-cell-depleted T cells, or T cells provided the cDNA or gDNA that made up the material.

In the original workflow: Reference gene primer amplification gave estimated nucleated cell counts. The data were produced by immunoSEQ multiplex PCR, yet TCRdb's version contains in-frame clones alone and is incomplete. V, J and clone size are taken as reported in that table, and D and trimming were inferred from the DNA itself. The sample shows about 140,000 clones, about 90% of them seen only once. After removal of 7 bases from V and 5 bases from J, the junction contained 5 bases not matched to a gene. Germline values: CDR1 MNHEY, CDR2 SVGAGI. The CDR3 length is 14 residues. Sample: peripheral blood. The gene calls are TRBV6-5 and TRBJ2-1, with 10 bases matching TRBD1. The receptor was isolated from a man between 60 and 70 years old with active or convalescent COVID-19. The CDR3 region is CASIRDRGNNEQFF. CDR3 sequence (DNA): TGTGCCAGCATTAGGGACAGGGGTAACAATGAGCAGTTCTTC.